Shown below are 10 T cell receptor beta chains from a single sample sequenced in a study of T-cell reconstitution after alpha-beta-depleted transplantation in children. Preparing the TCRbeta library involved the use of unique molecular identifiers. TCRdb re-derived calls from the PCR reads in MiXCR, one entry per CDR3 protein. The repertoire includes roughly 190,000 distinct CDR3 sequences, roughly 15% of them detected once, and about 12% sits in the top ten. The source was PBMCs from the stem cell graft donor, collected from the stem cell graft. The receptor set was obtained from a human donor who donated a stem cell graft to a child with acute lymphoblastic leukemia.

There are many counts of this clonotype. The DNA of the CDR3 is TGTGCCAGCAGCTTATACCTAGCGAGAGATACGCAGTATTTT. Translation gives CASSLYLARDTQYF. The V call is TRBV11-2, the J call TRBJ2-3; maybe TRBD2 (6 bases). Germline CDR1 reads SGHAT; CDR2 reads FQNNGV. CDR3 length: 14 residues. Between the trimmed V and J ends, which lost 2 bases and 5 bases, there was a span of 11 bases.

The table lists this clonotype with many counts. The J gene is TRBJ2-1, the V gene TRBV5-1, with no clear D. The CDR3 runs 16 residues. Trimming stripped 0 bases from V and 6 bases from J, with 16 bases between. Looked up from germline, CDR1 is SGHRS and CDR2 is YFSETQ. The CDR3, as DNA: TGCGCCAGCAGCTTGGAGGTAACGGTTAGCCCCAATGAGCAGTTCTTC. This sequence encodes CASSLEVTVSPNEQFF.

The chain links TRBV12-3 or TRBV12-4 to TRBJ2-1; 9 nucleotides line up with TRBD1. The CDR3 contains 15 residues. Germline trimming cut 2 bases from V and 2 bases from J; bases unmatched to any gene: 1. The CDR3 DNA follows: TGTGCCAGCAGTTTAAGACAGGGGGCCTACAATGAGCAGTTCTTC. Translated: CASSLRQGAYNEQFF.

This clonotype showed up just a few times. The V and J genes are TRBV10-2 and TRBJ2-1, with no clear D. Germline assignment: CDR1 WSHSY and CDR2 SAAADI. The CDR3 contains 14 residues. V lost 5 bases and J 2 bases, leaving 10 bases between the germline ends. The CDR3 sequence: CASSSGYAYNEQFF. In DNA, the CDR3 is TGCGCCAGCAGTAGTGGTTATGCCTACAATGAGCAGTTCTTC.

This clonotype has a handful of counts. The CDR3 DNA reads as TGTGCCAGCAGTCAGACCCACGAGCAGTACTTC. This gives the protein CASSQTHEQYF. The gene calls are TRBV6-6 and TRBJ2-7; D not certain. V was shortened by 5 bases and J by 5 bases, with 7 bases between the two germline ends. This CDR3 has 11 amino acids. Germline CDR1 is MNHNY and CDR2 is SVGAGI (reference sequence).

Only a few counts were recorded for this clonotype. The chain employs TRBV20-1 and TRBJ1-1; tentatively, D is TRBD1 (5 bases). The germline CDR1 and CDR2 sequences are DFQATT and SNEGSKA (reference sequence). The CDR3 loop spans 13 amino acids. V was cut by 6 bases and J by 1 base, with 12 bases left in between. This chain's CDR3 is CSAVGQQNTEAFF. For the CDR3, the DNA is TGCAGTGCCGTAGGACAACAGAACACTGAAGCTTTCTTT.

Ten or more counts support this clonotype. The chain carries TRBV11-2 and TRBJ1-1; D possibly corresponds to TRBD1 (6 bases). Per germline, CDR1 SGHAT and CDR2 FQNNGV. Trimming left V 6 bases short and J 0 bases short, with 11 bases between. The CDR3 totals 14 residues. CDR3 in amino acids: CASRPGHLNTEAFF. Here the CDR3 DNA reads TGTGCCAGCAGGCCGGGACATTTGAACACTGAAGCTTTCTTT.

Many counts were recorded for this clonotype. The CDR3 DNA reads TGTGCCAGCATGCATAGCGGGAGATCCTACGAGCAGTACTTC. It yields the protein CASMHSGRSYEQYF. This chain connects TRBV12-3 or TRBV12-4 to TRBJ2-7; 9 bases agree with TRBD2. CDR3 length equals 14 residues. The V and J ends lost 7 bases and 1 base, in that order; junction bases with no gene match: 5.

Many counts were recorded for this clonotype. The J gene is TRBJ2-7, the V gene TRBV5-1; D call uncertain. This CDR3 region has 13 residues. CDR1 SGHRS and CDR2 YFSETQ come from the germline V gene. Trimming left V 3 bases short and J 4 bases short, with 11 bases between. DNA for the CDR3: TGCGCCAGCAGCTCCTCTACGATATACGAGCAGTACTTC. It encodes CASSSSTIYEQYF.

Notes on this clonotype: A read error may be the cause here, since a much bigger clone is one base away. V usage is TRBV9 and J usage is TRBJ1-5; D uncertain. Per the germline V gene, CDR1 is SGDLS and CDR2 is YYNGEE. The length of the CDR3 is 12 residues. CDR3: CASGGANQTQHF. CDR3 in DNA: TGTGCCAGCGGAGGTGCAAATCAGACCCAGCATTTT.